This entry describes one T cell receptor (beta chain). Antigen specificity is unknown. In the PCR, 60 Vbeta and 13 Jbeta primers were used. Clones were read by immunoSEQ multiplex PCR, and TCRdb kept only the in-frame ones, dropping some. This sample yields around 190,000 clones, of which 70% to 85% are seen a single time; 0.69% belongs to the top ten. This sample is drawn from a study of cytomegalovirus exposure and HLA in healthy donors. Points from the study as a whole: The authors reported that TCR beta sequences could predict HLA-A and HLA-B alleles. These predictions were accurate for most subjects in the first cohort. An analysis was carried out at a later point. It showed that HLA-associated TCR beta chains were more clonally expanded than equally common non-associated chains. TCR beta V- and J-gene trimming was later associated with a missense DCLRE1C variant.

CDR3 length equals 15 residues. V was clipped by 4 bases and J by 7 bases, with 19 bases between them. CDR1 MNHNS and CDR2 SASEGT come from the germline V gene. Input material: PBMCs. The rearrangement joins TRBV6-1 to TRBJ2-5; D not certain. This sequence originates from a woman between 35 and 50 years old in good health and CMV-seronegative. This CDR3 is CASSAPTDPKGTQYF. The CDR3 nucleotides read TGTGCCAGCAGTGCTCCGACTGACCCCAAAGGGACCCAGTACTTC.